The sequence of this T cell receptor (beta chain) was determined in a study of blood T cell repertoires in COVID-19. On the study more broadly: The study drew acute and convalescent COVID-19 samples from the United States, Italy and Spain. The analysed material was cDNA or gDNA that came from T cells, B-cell-depleted T cells, or PBMCs.

CDR3 length: 12 residues. V gave up 4 bases and J gave up 4 bases, with 7 bases separating them. Per the germline V gene, CDR1 is SGHRS and CDR2 is YFSETQ. The table came from immunoSEQ multiplex PCR; TCRdb's copy has only in-frame clones and leaves some out. The repertoire has about 280,000 clones, about nine tenths of them found once; the top ten carry 2% to 2.5%. The chain couples TRBV5-1 to TRBJ2-3, with unresolved D. This clonotype was obtained from a man between 50 and 59 years old with acute or convalescent COVID-19. Input material: peripheral blood. CDR3 bases: TGCGCCAGCAGCGATGCGGCAGATACGCAGTATTTT. It encodes CASSDAADTQYF.